This TCR beta chain was sequenced during a study of T cell responses to AZD1222 COVID-19 vaccine. The wider study: Second-dose groups at about 4 or about 12 weeks were pooled. Whole-study results and caveats: Spike-specific TCR breadth rose after two AZD1222 doses, and depth rose as well.

The CDR3 sequence is 14 residues long. This clone was counted a single time. Its antigen is currently unknown. Profiled with immunoSEQ multiplex PCR; TCRdb holds only in-frame clones, not every one. The sample has about 120,000 clones; approximately 86% are singletons. The rearrangement uses TRBV12-1 and TRBJ2-2; the table calls TRBD1, which could not be checked here. TRBV12-1 represents a pseudogene. This receptor was obtained from an adult in good health. Sample: peripheral blood, taken on day 0 of AZD1222 vaccination. The CDR3 sequence is CASSHRTGAGELFF. The CDR3 coding sequence is TGTGCCAGCAGCCACCGGACAGGGGCCGGGGAGCTGTTTTTT.